This T cell receptor beta chain was identified during a study of human T cells and chemical hapten exposure. Study details: Alopecia areata, totalis and universalis patients, mostly female, were included.

Stated time point: patch test 2, 6 weeks after DPC sensitization. Sample treatment: therapeutic diphenylcyclopropenone sensitization with weekly scalp DPC. This clonotype was recorded at least ten times. Each CDR3 protein gets one entry after TCRdb re-called the RACE reads with MiXCR. The data hold 65,000 to 100,000 distinct CDR3 sequences, with 6.5% to 8.5% observed a single time. CDR1 and CDR2 (germline): LGHDT, YNNKEL (reference sequence). This CDR3 has 17 residues. The V segment lost 3 bases and the J segment 2 bases; nucleotides outside the gene matches: 7. The sequence derives from a woman in her twenties or thirties with alopecia areata. Some clones in this sample may be carry-over from other donors' samples. The chain joins TRBV3-1 to TRBJ2-1; 10 positions match TRBD1. Here the sequenced sample was whole blood, taken in connection with sensitization to the hapten diphenylcyclopropenone (DPC). CDR3 coding DNA: TGTGCCAGCAGCCATAACACCGGGACAGGGGCCTACAATGAGCAGTTCTTC. This encodes CASSHNTGTGAYNEQFF.